Listed here are 9 T cell receptor beta chains from one sample, sequenced in a study of shared clonotypes between healthy human individuals. The protocol was immunoSEQ multiplex PCR, while the TCRdb copy is restricted to in-frame clones and leaves out a portion. The sample lists under 750,000 clones; around 77% were seen once. Sequences were obtained from memory CD4+ T cells sorted from blood. Noted subset: CD45RA-negative fraction. All receptors come from a woman aged 30 to 39 in good health.

V and J are TRBV9 and TRBJ1-6, with unresolved D. Trimming shortened V by 0 bases and J by 10 bases, and 20 bases separated the two germline ends. This CDR3 comprises 17 residues. Germline values: CDR1 SGDLS, CDR2 YYNGEE. In nucleotides, the CDR3 is TGTGCCAGCAGCGTAGCTGCGGGCGACGGGCCCCAATCACCCCTCCACTTT. Encoded protein: CASSVAAGDGPQSPLHF.

This chain uses TRBV5-1 with TRBJ2-5; D is perhaps TRBD2 (6 bases). The V gene's germline CDR1 is SGHRS and CDR2 YFSETQ. This CDR3 has 14 amino acids. V lost 5 bases and J lost 2, with 13 bases in between. In nucleotides, the CDR3 is TGCGCCAGCAGTCGGCTGGAGGGGCAAGAGACCCAGTACTTC. Protein sequence: CASSRLEGQETQYF.

The rearrangement uses TRBV25-1 and TRBJ2-7; a possible D gene is TRBD1 (6 bases). Trimming stripped 5 bases from V and 5 bases from J, with 13 bases between. Per the germline V gene, CDR1 is MGHDK and CDR2 is SYGVNS. The CDR3 spans 13 residues. For the CDR3, the DNA is TGTGCCAGCAGTCGTCAGGCAGGGGACGAGCAGTACTTC. This sequence encodes CASSRQAGDEQYF.

The V and J genes are TRBV18 and TRBJ1-3; the D gene is possibly TRBD1 (5 bases). CDR3 length equals 18 residues. Germline V gives CDR1 KGHSH, CDR2 LQKENI. V was clipped by 2 bases and J by 2 bases, with 19 bases between them. CDR3 protein: CASSPRITGQRAGNTIYF. The CDR3 DNA reads TGTGCCAGCTCACCAAGAATCACGGGGCAACGAGCTGGAAACACCATATATTTT.

This rearrangement joins TRBV5-6 to TRBJ2-3; no clear D. V was clipped by 3 bases and J by 0 bases, with 11 bases between them. The germline gives CDR1 SGHDT, CDR2 YYEEEE. The CDR3 extends over 15 amino acids. The CDR3 DNA reads TGTGCCAGCAGCTCCCCACGGTATAGCACAGATACGCAGTATTTT. The encoded protein is CASSSPRYSTDTQYF.

This clone was found a few times. The chain uses TRBV7-9 and TRBJ1-2; D is unclear. Trimming removed 6 bases from V and 7 bases from J, with 15 bases in between. Looked up from germline, CDR1 is SEHNR and CDR2 is FQNEAQ (reference sequence). There are 13 residues in the CDR3. The CDR3 DNA follows: TGTGCCAGCAGGTTCTTCGAAGCTAGTGGCTACACCTTC. Its translation is CASRFFEASGYTF.

This clone was seen a handful of times. This chain joins TRBV29-1 and TRBJ2-1; 13 nucleotides align to TRBD2. Germline assignment: CDR1 SQVTM and CDR2 ANQGSEA. This CDR3 is 15 amino acids long. The V and J ends lost 8 bases and 10 bases, in that order; junction bases with no gene match: 14. CDR3 protein: CSCRKPGLAGREQFF. The DNA for the CDR3 is TGCAGCTGCAGAAAGCCGGGACTAGCGGGAAGGGAGCAGTTCTTC.

The chain joins TRBV7-2 to TRBJ2-3, with 9 positions matching TRBD2. Germline CDR1 and CDR2: SGHTA and FQGNSA. Trimming cost V 5 bases and J 1 base; bases outside gene matches: 7. This CDR3 has 16 amino acids. CDR3 in DNA: TGTGCCAGCAGCCAGGACAGCGGGAGGCGCACAGATACGCAGTATTTT. This gives the protein CASSQDSGRRTDTQYF. Complete variable domain (other parts from reference TRBV7-2 and TRBJ2-3): GAGVSQSPSNKVTEKGKDVELRCDPISGHTALYWYRQSLGQGLEFLIYFQGNSAPDKSGLPSDRFSAERTGGSVSTLTIQRTQQEDSAVYLCASSQDSGRRTDTQYFGPGTRLTVL.

V gene TRBV9 combines with J gene TRBJ2-3; no clear D. Germline-derived CDR1 and CDR2 are SGDLS and YYNGEE. This CDR3 is built from 16 residues. The V end was cut by 4 bases, the J end by 2 bases, with 17 bases between. The CDR3 spells CASSPSSGSLTDTQYF. The CDR3 DNA reads TGTGCCAGCAGCCCCTCTTCGGGCTCCCTCACAGATACGCAGTATTTT.